This T cell receptor (beta chain) stems from a study of blood T cell repertoires in COVID-19 (dated by TCRdb to 2018 to 2021). Regarding the complete study: Samples from collaborators originated in the United States, Italy and Spain and spanned both the acute and convalescent phases of COVID-19. The prospective study material was composed of cDNA or gDNA derived from T cells, B-cell-depleted T cells, or PBMCs. Subjects who had been exposed to COVID-19, were actively infected with it, or had recovered from it provided the deeply sampled blood TCRbeta repertoires that made up the dataset. The repertoires were made available in a free public database intended to serve as a resource for research on the immune response to SARS-CoV-2. Samples were obtained from the ongoing ImmuneRACE study (first 160 participants) and from 1,254 subjects provided by 6 global collaborators. Nearly every sample came with metadata listing a de-identified subject ID, COVID-19 status, age in years and sex. Where available, HLA class I and class II types were taken from metadata supplied by the sample provider and were not determined by assay-based typing.

The collaborating institutions used their own protocols to collect whole blood in K2EDTA tubes. For TCRbeta analysis, collaborators shipped samples in one of three forms: frozen whole blood, isolated PBMCs, or DNA extracted from either of those sample types. Worth noting for this clone: The target of this receptor is not known. No clone much larger than this one lies a single base away; base qualities are absent.

TCRbeta CDR3 regions were amplified from genomic DNA by means of the immunoSEQ Assay, a bias-controlled multiplex PCR. As for the authors' bioinformatics: Within the assay, amplification of reference gene primers was used to estimate how many nucleated cells each sample contained. To quantify the absolute abundance of each unique TCRbeta CDR3 rearrangement, sequence reads were collapsed and filtered. For each sample, productive Simpson clonality was calculated as the square root of Simpson's diversity index over productive rearrangements. TCRdb holds this immuneACCESS table with in-frame rearrangements only. Some clones are missing; in checked studies, unresolved V genes explain under half, and the rest has no known cause. The V and J calls and clone size come from that table; D and trimming were worked out from the DNA. The table for this sample lists some 49,000 clones; approximately 85% of them were counted only once. 2.5% to 3% of the sample comes from the top ten.

From its cysteine to its phenylalanine, the CDR3 spans 14 amino acids. The kept DNA is CDR3 alone, 42 bases in frame from the first base. Looking up the germline V gene yields CDR1 SGHTA and CDR2 FQGTGA. At the junction V is shortened by 1 base and J by 3 bases; bases outside the gene matches: 3. Points the paper makes about the study in general: The quantity of clinical and demographic metadata differed by source and by participant and was supplied without curation.

The source of this sequence is a woman aged 55-69 years with acute or convalescent COVID-19. The sample was peripheral blood. This sequence uses TRBV7-3 and TRBJ2-7; 7 central nucleotides agree with TRBD2. In nucleotides, the sequence is TGTGCCAGCAGCTTAATGGCTAGCGGCTACGAGCAGTACTTC. The encoded protein is CASSLMASGYEQYF.